This T cell receptor beta chain was observed in a study of shared clonotypes between healthy human individuals (dated by TCRdb to about 2020). Regarding the study in general: The cohort included three men and two women between 18 and 49 years of age. For each donor, CD4 naive and CD4 memory were each given three plates, CD8 naive was given two plates, and CD8 memory was given one plate. To estimate repertoire size and how much clonotype sharing occurs between individuals, the study deeply sequenced the blood TCR repertoires of about 5 healthy adults. Libraries were prepared and TCR repertoires were sequenced by different laboratories using diverse techniques, in order to increase sequencing depth and limit assay-specific biases. Each donor's leukapheresis produced roughly between roughly 0.85 and 10 billion PBMCs. The paper as a whole reports these results and caveats: Rarefaction of sorted-subset datasets indicated incomplete sequencing despite the large sequencing depth. Sampling was limited to blood, and TCR repertoires in tissue likely differ from TCR repertoires in blood. Compared with non-shared clonotypes, the clonotypes found in all four sorted-subset donors had higher generation probabilities. Larger estimated clonotype richness was generally found for naive subsets than for memory subsets. Around 5% of naive CD4, 3.5% of naive CD8, approximately 2% of memory CD4, and more than 0.35% of memory CD8 clonotypes were shared across several donors. Because the study included only a small number of donors, the genetic and exposure-history diversity represented was limited. Based on pairwise subsampling, the degree of clonotype sharing among donors was expected to be affected by sequencing depth.

Healthy HIV-negative adults with no recently reported acute infections or vaccinations were included as donors. All donors were Caucasian adults living in Nashville, Tennessee, USA. CD8 memory samples combined magnetically selected CD45RO+ cells with CCR7-negative CD45RA+ effector memory (TemRA) cells. Blood was collected by leukapheresis, and PBMCs were isolated by Ficoll-Histopaque density gradient centrifugation and then cryopreserved in liquid nitrogen vapor phase. Purity and quantity of every magnetically sorted T cell population were checked by analytical flow cytometry. Each sorted fraction had its genomic DNA isolated and then quantified by UV absorbance on a Nanodrop 2000c. The CDR3 has 12 amino acids, counting the end cysteine and phenylalanine. Just CDR3 DNA is preserved here, 36 bases in frame from base 1. Based on the germline V gene (reference sequence), the CDR1 and CDR2 sequences are GTSNPN and SVGIG.

A word on this clone: Its antigen has not been determined. Within one base of it there is no much larger clone, and no base qualities were kept.

Using the deep immunoSEQ assay, TCR CDR3 regions were amplified from genomic DNA by multiplex PCR. Extracted genomic DNA from each cell subset was spread evenly across all wells of several immunoSEQ 96-well plates, with each plate serving as a replicate. Each replicate PCR for sorted subsets received around 200 ng genomic DNA, equal to about 30,000 T cell genomes. The purified libraries were quantified using a Qubit 3.0 fluorometer, sized with a Bioanalyzer 2100, and then quantified again using the KAPA Library Quantification kit. Every immunoSEQ 96-well plate was sequenced on a dedicated single-read 150-cycle Illumina NextSeq 550 flow cell. The paper's data handling went like this. Because the immunoSEQ output included only junctional sequences and no quality scores, the filtering could not be the same as the filtering used for full-length reads. To assign V/J genes and CDR3, sequences were annotated using PyIR, a Python wrapper for IgBLAST v1.9, with IMGT germline references. Reads with weak V/J assignments (E-value above 1e-6), missing CDR3, stop codons, out-of-frame junctions, or ambiguous translated residues were removed. A V3J clonotype was defined by an identical inferred V gene, J gene, and CDR3 amino acid sequence. To compute the percentage overlap between repertoires, the number of shared unique clonotypes was divided by the size of the smaller repertoire. Repertoire richness was assessed with RTK rarefaction, the Chao1 estimator, and Recon v2.1 estimates of unobserved clonotypes. OLGA was used to compute generation probabilities for all TCRbeta clonotypes that the gDNA method yielded from four donors. Drawn from immuneACCESS, this table holds only the in-frame rearrangements with V and J called that TCRdb kept. Clones are partly lost; checked studies trace under half to an unresolved V gene and leave the rest unexplained. V, J and clone size are taken as reported in that table, and D and trimming were inferred from the DNA itself. The sample table contains around 99,000 clones; only one count was recorded for approximately 70% of them. The ten largest clones take up roughly 52% of the sample.

Sequences were obtained from memory CD8+ T cells sorted from blood. The cell subset or site label corresponds to: CD45RO+ cells pooled with CCR7-negative TemRA cells. The chain is assembled from TRBV30 and TRBJ2-5; the best D guess is TRBD1, with 6 bases matching. The last part of the DNA fits TRBJ2-7 better; the J call may be wrong. This TCR came from a young man in good health. The CDR3 reads CAWRQGSYEQYF. The DNA is TGTGCCTGGAGGCAGGGGTCCTACGAGCAGTACTTC.